The text below deals with one TCR beta chain. The data derive from a study of blood T cell repertoires in COVID-19. Background on the study: COVID-19 samples, acute and convalescent, were from the United States, Italy and Spain. Sources were T cells, B-cell-depleted T cells, or PBMCs; the material itself was cDNA or gDNA.

Authors' processing steps: Amplification with reference gene primers provided the estimates of nucleated cell counts. Only in-frame clones appear in the TCRdb table, and some are missing; sequencing was by immunoSEQ multiplex PCR. V and J calls and clone size are given by that table; D and trimming were obtained from the DNA. The table records 100,000 to 110,000 clones, about 83% of them present only once. V shed 3 bases and J 6 bases; nucleotides not matched to a gene: 7. Per germline, CDR1 MGHRA and CDR2 YSYEKL. The CDR3 has 15 residues. Source material: peripheral blood. This sequence was found in a human donor in a cohort sampled during active COVID-19. The chain recombines TRBV4-1 with TRBJ1-5; 8 nucleotides line up with TRBD1. In nucleotides, the CDR3 is TGCGCCAGCAGCCAGATGGACAGGGAGGGTCAGCCCCAGCATTTT. Amino acid sequence: CASSQMDREGQPQHF.